These 19 T cell receptor beta chains originate from one sample sequenced in a study of blood T cell repertoires in COVID-19. Generated by immunoSEQ multiplex PCR, the TCRdb table keeps only in-frame clones and is missing some. The repertoire holds about 63,000 clones, with around 80% as singletons. The sample consisted of peripheral blood. All receptors come from a human donor in a cohort sampled during active COVID-19.

J is TRBJ2-5 and V is TRBV3-1 (or the pseudogene TRBV3-2), with D perhaps TRBD1 (5 bases). The V and J ends lost 2 bases and 2 bases respectively, with 9 bases between them. This CDR3 is 14 amino acids long. Germline loops: CDR1 LGHDT, CDR2 YNNKEL (reference sequence). The CDR3 coding sequence is TGTGCCAGCAGCCAACTGAGACAGCAAGAGACCCAGTACTTC. Its protein product is CASSQLRQQETQYF.

The chain links TRBV6-5 to TRBJ2-7, with 10 positions matching TRBD2. V lost 4 bases and J lost 2; bases outside the gene matches: 5. Per germline, CDR1 MNHEY and CDR2 SVGAGI. The CDR3 sequence is 15 residues long. The CDR3 protein is CASSSGLAATYEQYF. In nucleotides, the CDR3 is TGTGCCAGCAGTTCCGGACTAGCGGCCACCTACGAGCAGTACTTC.

The chain is built from TRBV10-3 and TRBJ2-3; D might be TRBD1 (6 bases). This CDR3 is built from 16 residues. The germline CDR1 and CDR2 sequences are ENHRY and SYGVKD. Trimming shortened V by 0 bases and J by 4 bases, and 14 bases separated the two germline ends. CDR3 loop: CAISESGAPFADTQYF. CDR3 nucleotide sequence: TGTGCCATCAGTGAGTCGGGGGCTCCATTTGCAGATACGCAGTATTTT.

This chain joins TRBV7-6 and TRBJ2-1; D possibly corresponds to TRBD2 (5 bases). The CDR3 has 18 residues. Trimming removed 4 bases from V and 4 bases from J, with 23 bases in between. Germline V lookup: CDR1 SGHVS, CDR2 FNYEAQ. The CDR3 loop reads CASSSVLGSVTVYNEQFF. The CDR3 DNA reads TGTGCCAGCAGCTCCGTCTTAGGTAGCGTAACAGTATACAATGAGCAGTTCTTC.

The rearrangement links TRBV4-2 to TRBJ1-5; D ambiguous. The CDR3 is made up of 15 amino acids. Germline-derived CDR1 and CDR2 are LGHNA and YNFKEQ. V was pared by 4 bases and J by 3 bases, with 13 bases between. This CDR3 is CASSREGDSNQPQHF. CDR3 nucleotide sequence: TGTGCCAGCAGCCGGGAGGGCGACTCCAATCAGCCCCAGCATTTT.

This sequence joins TRBV9 and TRBJ1-2; D not resolved. The V and J ends lost 4 bases and 2 bases respectively, with 9 bases between them. Per germline, CDR1 SGDLS and CDR2 YYNGEE. The CDR3 consists of 13 residues. The CDR3 region has the DNA TGTGCCAGCAGCCCAGAGGGAAACTATGGCTACACCTTC. Protein sequence: CASSPEGNYGYTF.

CDR3 bases: TGTGCCAGCAGCGTAGACGGGGTTCTTAACTATGGCTACACCTTC. Translation: CASSVDGVLNYGYTF. The chain employs TRBV9 and TRBJ1-2, with D uncertain. V was trimmed by 0 bases and J by 1 base, leaving 10 bases between them. The CDR3 sequence is 15 residues long. Per the germline V gene, CDR1 is SGDLS and CDR2 is YYNGEE.

The chain combines TRBV6-2 or TRBV6-3 with TRBJ2-3; 8 bases fit TRBD2. CDR1 is MNHEY, CDR2 SVGEGT, per germline. V was clipped by 6 bases and J by 4 bases; unmatched bases: 12. This CDR3 has 16 residues. The CDR3, as DNA: TGTGCCAGCAGCCATAAGCGGGAGCGCGTATCAGATACGCAGTATTTT. Its translation is CASSHKRERVSDTQYF.

V is TRBV24-1 and J is TRBJ2-3, with 8 positions matching TRBD1. Germline V gene lookup returns CDR1 KGHDR and CDR2 SFDVKD. This CDR3 has 14 amino acids. V lost 5 bases, J lost 5 bases, and 5 bases stayed unmatched. The CDR3 DNA reads as TGTGCCACCAGTGCCAGGGGGCGTCTAGATACGCAGTATTTT. The encoded protein is CATSARGRLDTQYF.

The chain links TRBV19 to TRBJ1-4; 7 positions match TRBD1. This CDR3 region has 15 residues. Germline values: CDR1 LNHDA, CDR2 SQIVND (reference sequence). With V trimmed by 5 bases and J by 8 bases, 11 bases remained unmatched. The CDR3 protein is CASSPTGVAGEKLFF. The CDR3 nucleotides read TGTGCCAGTAGTCCTACAGGGGTGGCGGGCGAAAAACTGTTTTTT.

The chain is built from TRBV11-2 and TRBJ2-1; perhaps TRBD2 as D (5 bases). This CDR3 is built from 15 residues. The germline V and J ends were trimmed by 0 bases and 9 bases, with 15 bases remaining between them. CDR1 and CDR2 from the germline V gene are SGHAT and FQNNGV. CDR3 sequence reads: CASSLEFRHEGEQFF. The CDR3 DNA is TGTGCCAGCAGCTTAGAATTCCGGCACGAGGGTGAGCAGTTCTTC.

The J gene is TRBJ1-6, the V gene TRBV28; 7 bases fit TRBD1. J lost 9 bases, V lost 5 bases, and 7 bases had no gene match. This CDR3 spans 14 amino acids. The germline V gene has CDR1 MDHEN and CDR2 SYDVKM. This CDR3 is CASSLARDSSPLHF. In nucleotides, the CDR3 is TGTGCCAGCAGTCTCGCCAGGGACAGTTCACCCCTCCACTTT.

The genes are TRBV6-5 and TRBJ1-2; 9 nucleotides agree with TRBD1. Trimming removed 6 bases from V and 10 bases from J; junction bases left unmatched: 15. Germline CDR1 MNHEY, CDR2 SVGAGI. The CDR3 sequence is 15 residues long. CDR3 bases: TGTGCCAGCAGCCTTATATCCGCCGGGACAGGGTTCTACACCTTC. Protein sequence: CASSLISAGTGFYTF.

The gene calls are TRBV6-2 or TRBV6-3 and TRBJ2-1, with D possibly TRBD1 on 6 matching bases. The germline CDR1 and CDR2 sequences are MNHEY and SVGEGT. The length of the CDR3 is 14 residues. V was pared by 6 bases and J by 0 bases, with 9 bases between. The CDR3 here is CASSLDSSYNEQFF. In DNA, the CDR3 is TGTGCCAGCAGCCTGGACAGCTCCTACAATGAGCAGTTCTTC.

The chain combines TRBV7-2 with TRBJ2-7, with no clear D. This CDR3 comprises 13 residues. Germline loops: CDR1 SGHTA, CDR2 FQGNSA. The V end lost 3 bases, the J end lost 2 bases, and 8 bases lay between the germline ends. The CDR3, as DNA: TGTGCCAGCAGCTTGGGCAGCCCCTACGAGCAGTACTTC. Amino acid sequence: CASSLGSPYEQYF.

The chain links TRBV7-2 to TRBJ2-7, with 8 bases fitting TRBD1. Germline V gene data show CDR1 as SGHTA and CDR2 as FQGNSA. There are 15 residues in the CDR3. Trimming at V came to 4 bases and at J to 5 bases, leaving 10 bases not matched to a gene. CDR3 loop: CASSSTTGGLHEQYF. The CDR3, as DNA: TGTGCCAGCAGCTCTACAACAGGGGGGCTCCACGAGCAGTACTTC.

The chain links TRBV7-9 to TRBJ2-7; perhaps TRBD2 as D (7 bases). Trimming cost V 2 bases and J 7 bases, with 21 bases left between them. Germline V gene data show CDR1 as SEHNR and CDR2 as FQNEAQ (reference sequence). This CDR3 has 16 amino acids. The CDR3 sequence: CASSLLMEGGEKEQYF. In nucleotides, the CDR3 is TGTGCCAGCAGCTTACTTATGGAGGGGGGGGAGAAGGAGCAGTACTTC.

The CDR3 reads CASSFGDRPGGYTF. The DNA for the CDR3 is TGTGCCAGCAGTTTTGGCGACAGGCCAGGGGGCTACACCTTC. V and J are TRBV27 and TRBJ1-2; the D gene is possibly TRBD1 (6 bases). Trimming took off 3 bases at V and 8 bases at J, with 16 bases between the two ends. CDR3 length: 14 amino acids. Germline V gene data show CDR1 as MNHEY and CDR2 as SMNVEV (reference sequence).

The gene calls are TRBV6-5 and TRBJ2-7; weak D call: TRBD1 (5 bases). CDR3 length: 12 amino acids. From germline, CDR1 is MNHEY and CDR2 SVGAGI. V lost 6 bases and J lost 4, with 10 bases in between. Here the CDR3 reads CASRSTAYEQYF. The CDR3 DNA reads as TGTGCCAGCAGATCGACAGCTTACGAGCAGTACTTC.